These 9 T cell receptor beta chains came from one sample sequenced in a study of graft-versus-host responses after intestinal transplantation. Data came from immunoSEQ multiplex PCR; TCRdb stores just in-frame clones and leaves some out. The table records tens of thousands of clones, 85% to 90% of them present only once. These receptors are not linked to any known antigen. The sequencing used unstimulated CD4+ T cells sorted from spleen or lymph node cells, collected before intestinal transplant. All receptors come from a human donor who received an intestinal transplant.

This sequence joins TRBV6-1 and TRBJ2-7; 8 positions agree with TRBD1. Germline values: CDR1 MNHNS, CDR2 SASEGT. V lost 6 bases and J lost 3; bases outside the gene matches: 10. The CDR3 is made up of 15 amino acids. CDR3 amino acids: CASSDGQGQLYEQYF. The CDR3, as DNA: TGTGCCAGCAGCGACGGACAGGGACAACTCTACGAGCAGTACTTC.

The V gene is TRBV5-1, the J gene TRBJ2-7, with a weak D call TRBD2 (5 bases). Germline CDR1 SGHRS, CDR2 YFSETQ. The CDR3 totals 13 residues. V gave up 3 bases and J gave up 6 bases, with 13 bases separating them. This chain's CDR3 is CASSSALASEQYF. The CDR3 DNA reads TGCGCCAGCAGCTCCGCTCTAGCTTCCGAGCAGTACTTC.

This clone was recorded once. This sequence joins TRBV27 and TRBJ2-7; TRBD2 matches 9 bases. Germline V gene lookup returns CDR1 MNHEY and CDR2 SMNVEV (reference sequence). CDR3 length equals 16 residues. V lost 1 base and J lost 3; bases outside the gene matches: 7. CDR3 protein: CASSLYSGTSRYEQYF. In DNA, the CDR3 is TGTGCCAGCAGTTTATACTCCGGGACTAGCCGCTACGAGCAGTACTTC.

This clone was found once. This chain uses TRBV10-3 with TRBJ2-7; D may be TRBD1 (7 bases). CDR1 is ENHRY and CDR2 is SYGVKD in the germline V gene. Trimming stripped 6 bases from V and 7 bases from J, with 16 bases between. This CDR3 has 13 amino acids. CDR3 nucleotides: TGTGCCATCAGCCTGGAGCAGGGGGGTGAGCAGTACTTC. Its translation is CAISLEQGGEQYF.

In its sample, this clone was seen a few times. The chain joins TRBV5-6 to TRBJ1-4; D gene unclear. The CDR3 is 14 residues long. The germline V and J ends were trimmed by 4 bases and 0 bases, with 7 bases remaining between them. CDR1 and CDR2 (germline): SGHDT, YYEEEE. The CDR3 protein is CASSHGSTNEKLFF. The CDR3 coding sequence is TGTGCCAGCAGCCACGGTTCAACTAATGAAAAACTGTTTTTT.

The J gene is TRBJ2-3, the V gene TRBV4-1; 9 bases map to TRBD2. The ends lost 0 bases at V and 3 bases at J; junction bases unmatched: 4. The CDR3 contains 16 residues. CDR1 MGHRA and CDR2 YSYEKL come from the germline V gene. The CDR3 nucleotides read TGCGCCAGCAGCCAAGATGGGGCGGGAGGGACAGATACGCAGTATTTT. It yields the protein CASSQDGAGGTDTQYF.

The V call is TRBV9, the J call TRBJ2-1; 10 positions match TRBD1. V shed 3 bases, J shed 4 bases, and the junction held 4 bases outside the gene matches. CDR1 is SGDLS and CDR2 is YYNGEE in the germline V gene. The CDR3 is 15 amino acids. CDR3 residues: CASSAGQGGYNEQFF. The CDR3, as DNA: TGTGCCAGCAGCGCTGGACAGGGGGGATACAATGAGCAGTTCTTC.

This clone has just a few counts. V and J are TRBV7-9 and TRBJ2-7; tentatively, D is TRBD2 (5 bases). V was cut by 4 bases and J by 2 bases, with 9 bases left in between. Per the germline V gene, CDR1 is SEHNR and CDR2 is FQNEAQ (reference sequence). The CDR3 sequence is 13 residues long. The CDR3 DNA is TGTGCCAGCAGCTCGGACGGGACCTACGAGCAGTACTTC. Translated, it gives CASSSDGTYEQYF.

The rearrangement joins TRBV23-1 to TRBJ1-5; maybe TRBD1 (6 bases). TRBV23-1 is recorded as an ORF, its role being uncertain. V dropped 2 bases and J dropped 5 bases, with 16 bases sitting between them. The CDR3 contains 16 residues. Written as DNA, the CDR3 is TGCGCCAGCAGTCAACCTCTCCGGGGGGCTTATCAGCCCCAGCATTTT. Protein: CASSQPLRGAYQPQHF.